This entry concerns a single TCR beta chain. Its specificity is unknown. These data come from a study of shared clonotypes between healthy human individuals. Study-level findings and limits: Estimated richness was generally greater in naive than memory subsets. Limitation of the genetic and exposure-history diversity represented came from the few donors. Compared with clonotypes that all four donors shared, non-shared clonotypes had lower generation probabilities.

Every subset had its genomic DNA shared out evenly among several immunoSEQ plates. Sequencing used immunoSEQ multiplex PCR; TCRdb keeps in-frame clones, though not all of them. The sample holds about 2.3 million clones; roughly 93% are singletons and the top ten take around 0.4%. Germline loops: CDR1 SGHRS, CDR2 YFSETQ. V lost 2 bases to trimming and J lost 7 bases; unmatched junction nucleotides: 9. This CDR3 has 16 residues. The TCR was taken from a man between 18 and 35 years old in good health. Some clones in this sample may be carry-over from other donors' samples. Sequencing was performed on naive CD4+ T cells from PBMCs. The subset denotes: CD45RA+ positively selected. V and J are TRBV5-1 and TRBJ2-1; 10 bases align to TRBD2. CDR3 nucleotides: TGCGCCAGCAGCTTTGCGGGAGCGGGAGGGGTGAATGAGCAGTTCTTC. This encodes CASSFAGAGGVNEQFF.